This TCR beta chain was identified in a study of blood T cells in healthy people across ages. This clonotype has at least ten counts. Looked up from germline, CDR1 is MDHEN and CDR2 is SYDVKM. Between the trimmed V and J ends, which lost 5 bases and 7 bases, there was a span of 24 bases. The CDR3 is 17 residues long. A sample-barcoded 5' primer and a J-beta primer mix were used in a second PCR of about 6 to 12 cycles. TCRdb itself ran the 5' RACE reads through MiXCR, one entry per CDR3 protein. Of about 780,000 distinct CDR3 sequences listed, about 47% are singletons. V and J are TRBV28 and TRBJ2-1; tentatively, D is TRBD2 (6 bases). This clonotype was obtained from a man aged 80 or over in good health. The specimen sequenced was blood. Here the CDR3 reads CASSLPLGGPRGNEQFF. CDR3 DNA: TGTGCCAGCAGTCTCCCTTTAGGAGGCCCCCGGGGGAATGAGCAGTTCTTC.